The 9 T cell receptor beta chains below come from one sample, sequenced in a study of Tregs in tolerant kidney transplant recipients. Recipients received nonmyeloablative bone marrow transplants from related graft donors, with transient mixed chimerism. Assay used: immunoSEQ multiplex PCR; TCRdb lists only in-frame clones, some missing. Of about 64,000 clones listed, around 87% are singletons. The source material was CD4+ T cells from blood (PBMCs), sampled 6 months after the transplant. The receptors derive from a human patient who received a combined kidney and bone marrow transplant. Some of the T cells might come from the graft donor.

The chain links TRBV21-1 to TRBJ1-5. TRBV21-1 is termed a pseudogene. The CDR3 runs to 17 residues. CDR3 in DNA: TGTGCCAGCAGCAAAGCCAGTGGAATCGGGTCCAATCAGCCCCAGCATTTT. Translation: CASSKASGIGSNQPQHF.

CDR3 in amino acids: CAISLQGNQPQHF. The CDR3 bases are TGTGCCATCAGTCTTCAGGGGAATCAGCCCCAGCATTTT. V gene TRBV10-3 combines with J gene TRBJ1-5, with D possibly TRBD1 on 6 matching bases. Germline V gene sequence: CDR1 ENHRY, CDR2 SYGVKD. V was trimmed by 5 bases and J by 4 bases, leaving 9 bases between them. The CDR3 extends over 13 amino acids.

The chain is built from TRBV5-4 and TRBJ2-1; D is possibly TRBD1 (6 bases). Germline loops: CDR1 SGHNT, CDR2 YYREEE (reference sequence). V lost 5 bases and J lost 8, with 14 bases in between. The CDR3 extends over 13 amino acids. CDR3 region: CASSYRDIDEQFF. In DNA form, the CDR3 reads TGTGCCAGCAGTTACAGGGATATCGATGAGCAGTTCTTC.

This clone was detected once. The rearrangement links TRBV7-2 to TRBJ2-7; D gene unclear. Germline V CDR1 and CDR2: SGHTA, FQGNSA. The V end was cut by 6 bases, the J end by 2 bases, with 17 bases between. The length of the CDR3 is 15 residues. The CDR3 DNA reads TGTGCCAGCAGACCCATGTTGACACCAACCTACGAGCAGTACTTC. Residues: CASRPMLTPTYEQYF.

The rearrangement joins TRBV13 to TRBJ2-7; 8 bases map to TRBD2. The CDR3 sequence is 15 residues long. Germline lookup yields CDR1 PRHDT and CDR2 FYEKMQ (reference sequence). Germline trimming cut 2 bases from V and 0 bases from J; bases unmatched to any gene: 3. Written as DNA, the CDR3 is TGTGCCAGCAGCTTACGCGGGAGGTCCTCCTACGAGCAGTACTTC. Its protein is CASSLRGRSSYEQYF.

The chain is built from TRBV2 and TRBJ2-5; 7 bases are shared with TRBD2. This CDR3 spans 15 amino acids. The germline V gene has CDR1 SNHLY and CDR2 FYNNEI. With V trimmed by 5 bases and J by 1 base, 7 bases remained unmatched. CDR3 protein: CASSRGTNSQETQYF. The DNA for the CDR3 is TGTGCCAGCAGTCGAGGGACTAACTCCCAAGAGACCCAGTACTTC.

The chain is built from TRBV12-5 and TRBJ1-1; 7 nucleotides line up with TRBD1. This CDR3 contains 17 residues. After removal of 0 bases from V and 0 bases from J, the junction contained 7 bases not matched to a gene. CDR1 is LGHNT and CDR2 is FRNRAP in the germline V gene. The CDR3 nucleotides are TGTGCTAGTGGTTTGGTATTGGGACAGACCATGAACACTGAAGCTTTCTTT. Its protein product is CASGLVLGQTMNTEAFF.

The chain links TRBV6-1 to TRBJ2-3; 11 bases align to TRBD2. Germline values: CDR1 MNHNS, CDR2 SASEGT. The V segment lost 1 base and the J segment 0 bases; nucleotides outside the gene matches: 6. This CDR3 comprises 18 residues. CDR3 nucleotides: TGTGCCAGCAGTGAAGTATTAGTAGCGGGAGGGAGCACAGATACGCAGTATTTT. Its protein product is CASSEVLVAGGSTDTQYF.

The rearrangement links TRBV30 to TRBJ1-5; D unresolved. The length of the CDR3 is 13 residues. Deletions cut 0 bases from V and 4 bases from J, with 7 bases between. The germline CDR1 and CDR2 sequences are GTSNPN and SVGIG (reference sequence). CDR3 in DNA: TGTGCCTGGAGTGTAAGTAGAAATCAGCCCCAGCATTTT. Encoded protein: CAWSVSRNQPQHF.